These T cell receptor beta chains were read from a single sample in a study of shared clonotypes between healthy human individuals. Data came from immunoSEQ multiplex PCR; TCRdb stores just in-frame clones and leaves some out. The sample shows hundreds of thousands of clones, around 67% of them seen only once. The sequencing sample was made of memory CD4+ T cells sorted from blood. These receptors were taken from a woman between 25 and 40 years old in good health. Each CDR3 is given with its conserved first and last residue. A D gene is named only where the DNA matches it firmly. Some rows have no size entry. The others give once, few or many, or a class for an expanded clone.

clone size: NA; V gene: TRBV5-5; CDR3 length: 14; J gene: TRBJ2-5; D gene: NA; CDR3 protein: CASSLAANQETQYF; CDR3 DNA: TGTGCCAGCAGCTTGGCAGCAAACCAAGAGACCCAGTACTTC
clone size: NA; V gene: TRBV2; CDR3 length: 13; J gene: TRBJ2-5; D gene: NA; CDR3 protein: CASSGSGKETQYF; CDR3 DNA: TGTGCCAGCAGTGGGTCGGGAAAAGAGACCCAGTACTTC
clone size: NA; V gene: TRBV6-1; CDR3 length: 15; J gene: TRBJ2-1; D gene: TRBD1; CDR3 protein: CASSVGQGAYNEQFF; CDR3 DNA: TGTGCCAGCAGTGTAGGACAGGGGGCCTACAATGAGCAGTTCTTC
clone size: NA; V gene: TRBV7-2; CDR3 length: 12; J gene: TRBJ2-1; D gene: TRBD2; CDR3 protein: CASSEIAGEQFF; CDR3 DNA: TGTGCCAGCAGCGAAATAGCGGGAGAGCAGTTCTTC
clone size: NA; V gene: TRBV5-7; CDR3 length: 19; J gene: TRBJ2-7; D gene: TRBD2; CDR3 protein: CASSLDLELAGEIPHEQYF; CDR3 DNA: TGTGCCAGCAGCTTGGACCTTGAACTAGCGGGAGAAATTCCCCACGAGCAGTACTTC
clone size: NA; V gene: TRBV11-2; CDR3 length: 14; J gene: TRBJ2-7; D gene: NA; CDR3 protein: CASSLTQGPYEQYF; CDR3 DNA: TGTGCCAGCAGCTTGACGCAGGGACCCTACGAGCAGTACTTC
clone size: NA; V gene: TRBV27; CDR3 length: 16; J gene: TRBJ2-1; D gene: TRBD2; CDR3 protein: CASSLGLAEAYNEQFF; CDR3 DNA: TGTGCCAGCAGTTTAGGTCTAGCGGAGGCCTACAATGAGCAGTTCTTC
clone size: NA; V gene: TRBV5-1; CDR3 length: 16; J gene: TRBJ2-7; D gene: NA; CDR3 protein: CASSLPRGLDSYEQYF; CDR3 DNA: TGCGCCAGCAGCCTACCTAGGGGACTGGACTCCTACGAGCAGTACTTC
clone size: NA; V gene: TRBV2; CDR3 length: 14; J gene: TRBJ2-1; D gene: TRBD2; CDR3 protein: CASFGLAGHNEQFF; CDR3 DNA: TGTGCCAGCTTTGGACTAGCGGGACACAATGAGCAGTTCTTC
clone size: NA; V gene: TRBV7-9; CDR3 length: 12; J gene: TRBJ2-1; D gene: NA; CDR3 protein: CASSYVPSEQFF; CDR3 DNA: TGTGCCAGCTCGTACGTCCCGTCTGAGCAGTTCTTC
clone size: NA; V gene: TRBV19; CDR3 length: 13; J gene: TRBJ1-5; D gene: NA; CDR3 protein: CAGSAGPNQPQHF; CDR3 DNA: TGTGCCGGATCTGCCGGACCCAATCAGCCCCAGCATTTT
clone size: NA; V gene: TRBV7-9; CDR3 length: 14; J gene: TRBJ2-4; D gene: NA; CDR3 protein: CASSLGYKPDIQYF; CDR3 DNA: TGTGCCAGCAGCTTAGGATATAAACCCGACATTCAGTACTTC
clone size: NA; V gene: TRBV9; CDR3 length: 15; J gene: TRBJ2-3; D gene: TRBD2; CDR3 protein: CASSVGSGDTDTQYF; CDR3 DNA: TGTGCCAGCAGCGTGGGTAGCGGGGACACAGATACGCAGTATTTT
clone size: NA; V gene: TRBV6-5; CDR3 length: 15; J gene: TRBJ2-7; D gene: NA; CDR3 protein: CASSSPTTGKHEQYF; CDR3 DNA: TGTGCCAGCAGCAGCCCGACTACAGGGAAGCACGAGCAGTACTTC
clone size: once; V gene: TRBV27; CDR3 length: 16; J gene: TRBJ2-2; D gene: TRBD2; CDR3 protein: CASSPPLADDTGELFF; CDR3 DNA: TGTGCCAGCAGCCCTCCTCTAGCGGATGACACCGGGGAGCTGTTTTTT
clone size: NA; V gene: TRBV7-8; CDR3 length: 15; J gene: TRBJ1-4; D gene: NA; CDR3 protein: CASSLMRDFAEKLFF; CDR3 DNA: TGTGCCAGCAGCTTAATGCGGGACTTTGCTGAAAAACTGTTTTTT
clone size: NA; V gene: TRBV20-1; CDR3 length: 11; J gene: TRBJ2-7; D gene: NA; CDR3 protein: CSASREAPAYF; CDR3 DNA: TGCAGTGCTTCAAGGGAGGCCCCAGCGTACTTC
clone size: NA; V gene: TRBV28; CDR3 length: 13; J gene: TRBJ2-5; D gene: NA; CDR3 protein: CASSLYLIKTQYF; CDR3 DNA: TGTGCCAGCAGTTTGTACCTGATAAAGACCCAGTACTTC
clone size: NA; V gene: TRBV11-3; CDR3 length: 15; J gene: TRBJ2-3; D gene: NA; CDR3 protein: CASSAQGFPTDTQYF; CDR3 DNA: TGTGCCAGCAGCGCTCAGGGGTTCCCCACAGATACGCAGTATTTT
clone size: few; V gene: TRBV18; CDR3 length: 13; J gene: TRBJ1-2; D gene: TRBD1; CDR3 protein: CASAGTANYGYTF; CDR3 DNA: TGTGCCAGCGCTGGGACAGCTAACTATGGCTACACCTTC
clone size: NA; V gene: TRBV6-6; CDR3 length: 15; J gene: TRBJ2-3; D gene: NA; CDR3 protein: CASSYLAPSTDTQYF; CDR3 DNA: TGTGCCAGCAGTTACCTAGCACCAAGCACAGATACGCAGTATTTT
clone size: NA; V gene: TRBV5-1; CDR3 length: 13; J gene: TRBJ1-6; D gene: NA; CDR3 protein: CASSLDRDSPLHF; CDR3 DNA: TGCGCCAGCAGCCTAGACCGGGATTCACCCCTCCACTTT
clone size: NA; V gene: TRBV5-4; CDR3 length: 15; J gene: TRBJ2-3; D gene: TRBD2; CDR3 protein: CASRSYSGRADTQYF; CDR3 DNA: TGTGCCAGCAGGTCGTATAGCGGGAGGGCTGATACGCAGTATTTT
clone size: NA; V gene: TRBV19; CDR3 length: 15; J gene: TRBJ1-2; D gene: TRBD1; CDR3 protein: CASSIAGGVSHGYTF; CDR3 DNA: TGTGCCAGTAGTATAGCAGGGGGCGTCAGTCATGGCTACACCTTC
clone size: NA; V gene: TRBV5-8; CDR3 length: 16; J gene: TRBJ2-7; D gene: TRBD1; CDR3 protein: CASSRDREWYRYEQYF; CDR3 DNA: TGTGCCAGCAGCAGGGACAGGGAGTGGTATCGGTACGAGCAGTACTTC
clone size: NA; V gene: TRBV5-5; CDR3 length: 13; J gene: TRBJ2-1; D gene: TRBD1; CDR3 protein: CASSWTGVSEQFF; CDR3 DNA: TGTGCCAGCAGTTGGACAGGGGTCAGTGAGCAGTTCTTC
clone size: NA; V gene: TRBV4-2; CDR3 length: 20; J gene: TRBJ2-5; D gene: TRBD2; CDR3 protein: CASSQEPGLAGESSQETQYF; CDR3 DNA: TGTGCCAGCAGCCAAGAACCGGGACTAGCGGGAGAGAGTAGCCAAGAGACCCAGTACTTC
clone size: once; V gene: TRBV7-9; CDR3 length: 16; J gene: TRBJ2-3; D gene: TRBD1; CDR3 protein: CASSRGTVLITDTQYF; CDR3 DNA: TGTGCCAGCAGCCGAGGGACAGTCTTAATCACAGATACGCAGTATTTT
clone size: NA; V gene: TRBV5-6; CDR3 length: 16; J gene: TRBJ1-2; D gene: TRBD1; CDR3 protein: CASSLGITGGNYGYTF; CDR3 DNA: TGTGCCAGCAGCTTGGGAATAACAGGGGGGAACTATGGCTACACCTTC
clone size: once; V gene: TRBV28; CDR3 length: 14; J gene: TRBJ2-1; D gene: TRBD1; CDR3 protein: CASIRDRSYNEQFF; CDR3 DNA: TGTGCCAGCATTAGGGACAGATCTTACAATGAGCAGTTCTTC
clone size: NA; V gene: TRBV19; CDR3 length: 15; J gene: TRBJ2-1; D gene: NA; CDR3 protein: CASSRPGSAYNEQFF; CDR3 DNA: TGTGCCAGTAGTCGGCCAGGGTCCGCCTACAATGAGCAGTTCTTC
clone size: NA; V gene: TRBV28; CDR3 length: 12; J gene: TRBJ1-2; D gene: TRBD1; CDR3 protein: CASVTGEWGYTF; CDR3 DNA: TGTGCCAGCGTGACAGGGGAATGGGGCTACACCTTC
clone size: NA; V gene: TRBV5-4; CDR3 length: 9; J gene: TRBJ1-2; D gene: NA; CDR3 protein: CASSPGPTF; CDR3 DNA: TGTGCCAGCAGCCCCGGGCCCACCTTC
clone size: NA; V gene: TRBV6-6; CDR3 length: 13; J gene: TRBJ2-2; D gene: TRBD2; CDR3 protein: CASSSGNTGELFF; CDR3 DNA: TGTGCCAGCTCTAGCGGGAACACCGGGGAGCTGTTTTTT
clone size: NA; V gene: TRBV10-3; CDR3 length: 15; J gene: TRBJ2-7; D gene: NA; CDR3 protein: CAISEQTGIIYEQYF; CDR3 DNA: TGTGCCATCAGTGAACAGACGGGGATCATCTACGAGCAGTACTTC
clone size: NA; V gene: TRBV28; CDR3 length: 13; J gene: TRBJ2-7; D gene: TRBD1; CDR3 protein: CASSSGQNYEQYF; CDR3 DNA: TGTGCCAGCAGTTCGGGACAGAACTACGAGCAGTACTTC
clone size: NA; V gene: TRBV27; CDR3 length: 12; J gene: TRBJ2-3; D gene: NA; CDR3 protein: CASSLFGSTQYF; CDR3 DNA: TGTGCCAGCAGTTTATTTGGATCTACGCAGTATTTT
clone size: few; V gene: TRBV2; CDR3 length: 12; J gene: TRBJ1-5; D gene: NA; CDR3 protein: CASSGVNQPQHF; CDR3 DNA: TGTGCCAGCAGTGGAGTGAATCAGCCCCAGCATTTT
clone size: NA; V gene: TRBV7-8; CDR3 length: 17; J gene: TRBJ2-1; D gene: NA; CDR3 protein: CASSLAARRTSYNEQFF; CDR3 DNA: TGTGCCAGCAGCTTAGCGGCGAGACGTACCTCCTACAATGAGCAGTTCTTC
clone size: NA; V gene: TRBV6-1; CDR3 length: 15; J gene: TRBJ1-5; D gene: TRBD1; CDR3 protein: CASSAGGTGSQPQHF; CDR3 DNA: TGTGCCAGCAGTGCAGGGGGGACAGGGAGTCAGCCCCAGCATTTT
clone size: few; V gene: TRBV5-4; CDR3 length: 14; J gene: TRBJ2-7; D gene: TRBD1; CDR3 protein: CASSSDRGKFEQYF; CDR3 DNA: TGTGCCAGCAGCTCGGACAGGGGAAAATTCGAGCAGTACTTC
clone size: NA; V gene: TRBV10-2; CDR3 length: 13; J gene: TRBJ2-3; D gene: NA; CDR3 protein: CASIADSTDTQYF; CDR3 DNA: TGCGCCAGCATAGCGGATAGCACAGATACGCAGTATTTT
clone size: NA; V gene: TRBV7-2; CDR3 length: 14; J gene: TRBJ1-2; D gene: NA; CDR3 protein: CASSLAPPDYGYTF; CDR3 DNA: TGTGCCAGCAGCTTAGCGCCCCCGGACTATGGCTACACCTTC
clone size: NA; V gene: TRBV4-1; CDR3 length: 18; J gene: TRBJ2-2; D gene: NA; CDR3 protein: CASSQPTPIRTTSGELFF; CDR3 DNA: TGCGCCAGCAGCCAACCAACACCCATCAGAACAACAAGCGGGGAGCTGTTTTTT
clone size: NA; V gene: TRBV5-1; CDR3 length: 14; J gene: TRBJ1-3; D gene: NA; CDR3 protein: CASSLDTSGNTIYF; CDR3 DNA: TGCGCCAGCAGCTTGGACACGAGCGGAAACACCATATATTTT
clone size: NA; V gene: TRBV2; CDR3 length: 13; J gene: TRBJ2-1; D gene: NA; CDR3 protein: CASGQLSYNEQFF; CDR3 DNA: TGTGCCAGCGGGCAACTCTCCTACAATGAGCAGTTCTTC
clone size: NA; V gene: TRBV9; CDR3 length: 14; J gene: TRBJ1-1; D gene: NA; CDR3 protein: CASSVSWGNTEAFF; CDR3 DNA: TGTGCCAGCAGCGTATCGTGGGGAAACACTGAAGCTTTCTTT
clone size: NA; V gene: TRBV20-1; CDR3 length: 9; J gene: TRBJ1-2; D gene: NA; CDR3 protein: CSAGNGYTF; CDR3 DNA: TGCAGTGCAGGGAATGGCTACACCTTC
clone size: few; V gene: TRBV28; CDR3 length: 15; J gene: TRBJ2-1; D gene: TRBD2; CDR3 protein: CASSSGTVFVNEQFF; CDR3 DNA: TGTGCCAGCAGCAGCGGGACCGTATTTGTCAATGAGCAGTTCTTC
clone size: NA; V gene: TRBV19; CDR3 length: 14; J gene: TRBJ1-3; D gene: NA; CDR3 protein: CASRNSGSGNTIYF; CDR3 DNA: TGTGCCAGTAGAAACAGCGGCTCTGGAAACACCATATATTTT
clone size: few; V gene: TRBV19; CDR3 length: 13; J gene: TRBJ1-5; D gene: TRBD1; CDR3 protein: CASRGDRGSAQHF; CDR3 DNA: TGTGCCAGTAGGGGGGACAGGGGATCGGCCCAGCATTTT
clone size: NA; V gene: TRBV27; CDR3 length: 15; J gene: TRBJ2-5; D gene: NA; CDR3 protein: CASKMFGAGDETQYF; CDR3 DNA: TGTGCCAGCAAAATGTTCGGGGCAGGGGACGAGACCCAGTACTTC
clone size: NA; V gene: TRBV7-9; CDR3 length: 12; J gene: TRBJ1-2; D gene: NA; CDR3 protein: CASSLYNYGYTF; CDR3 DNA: TGTGCCAGCAGCCTATACAACTATGGCTACACCTTC
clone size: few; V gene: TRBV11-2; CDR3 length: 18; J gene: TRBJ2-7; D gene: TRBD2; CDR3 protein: CASSLEVLAGDSSYEQYF; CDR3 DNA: TGTGCCAGCAGCTTAGAAGTGTTAGCGGGGGACAGCTCCTACGAGCAGTACTTC
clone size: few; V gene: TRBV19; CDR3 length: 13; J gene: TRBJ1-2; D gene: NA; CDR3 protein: CASSTGELRSYTF; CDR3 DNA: TGTGCCAGTAGTACAGGGGAACTGAGGAGCTACACCTTC
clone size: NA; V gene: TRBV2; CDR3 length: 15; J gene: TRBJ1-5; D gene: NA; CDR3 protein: CASSEGDLSNQPQHF; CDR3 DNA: TGTGCCAGCAGTGAGGGGGACCTTAGCAATCAGCCCCAGCATTTT
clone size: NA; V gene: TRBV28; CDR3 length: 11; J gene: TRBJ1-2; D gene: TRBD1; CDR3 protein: CAITGGYGYTF; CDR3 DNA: TGTGCCATCACAGGGGGCTATGGCTACACCTTC
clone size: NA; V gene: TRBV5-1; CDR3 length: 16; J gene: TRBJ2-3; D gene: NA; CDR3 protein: CASSLSGRSSTDTQYF; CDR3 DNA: TGCGCCAGCAGCTTGAGTGGGAGGTCTAGCACAGATACGCAGTATTTT
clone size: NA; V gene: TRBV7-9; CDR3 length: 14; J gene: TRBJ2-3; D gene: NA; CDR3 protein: CASSLDPLTDTQYF; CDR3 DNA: TGTGCCAGCAGCTTAGACCCCCTCACAGATACGCAGTATTTT